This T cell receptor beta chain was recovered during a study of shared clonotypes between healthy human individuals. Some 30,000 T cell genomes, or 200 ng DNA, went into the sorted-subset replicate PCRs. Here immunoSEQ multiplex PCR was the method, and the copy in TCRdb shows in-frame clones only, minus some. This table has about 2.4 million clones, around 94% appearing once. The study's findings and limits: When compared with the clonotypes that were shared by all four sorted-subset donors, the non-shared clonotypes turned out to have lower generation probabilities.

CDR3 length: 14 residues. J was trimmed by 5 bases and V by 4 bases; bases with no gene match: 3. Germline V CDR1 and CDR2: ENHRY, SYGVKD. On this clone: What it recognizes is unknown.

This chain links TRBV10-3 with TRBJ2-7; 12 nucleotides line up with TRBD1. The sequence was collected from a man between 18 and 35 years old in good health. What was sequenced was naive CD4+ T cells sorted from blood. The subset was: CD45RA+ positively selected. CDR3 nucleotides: TGTGCCATCAGTGTGGGGACAGGGGGCAACGAGCAGTACTTC. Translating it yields CAISVGTGGNEQYF.